Presented here are 11 T cell receptor beta chains from one specimen sequenced in a study of blood T cell repertoires in COVID-19. Clones were sequenced by immunoSEQ multiplex PCR, and TCRdb holds only the in-frame ones, with some missing. The profile shows around 260,000 clones, approximately 90% of them singletons. Input material: peripheral blood. The origin of the receptors is a woman aged 25-40 years with COVID-19, enrolled during active disease.

The chain combines TRBV30 with TRBJ2-5, with 9 bases that match TRBD2. V lost 3 bases to trimming and J lost 5 bases; unmatched junction nucleotides: 7. This CDR3 has 14 amino acids. The germline V gene has CDR1 GTSNPN and CDR2 SVGIG (reference sequence). Written as DNA, the CDR3 is TGTGCCTGGAGCCTCGGGACTAGCTTTGAGACCCAGTACTTC. Translation: CAWSLGTSFETQYF.

V is TRBV11-2 and J is TRBJ2-3; D uncertain. The CDR3 has 14 amino acids. V lost 5 bases to trimming and J lost 0 bases, with 9 bases between them. Germline V lookup: CDR1 SGHAT, CDR2 FQNNGV. CDR3 in amino acids: CASSPLFSTDTQYF. The CDR3 DNA reads as TGTGCCAGCAGCCCCTTATTTAGCACAGATACGCAGTATTTT.

CDR3 protein: CASSLSTSGGYEQYF. The CDR3 DNA reads TGTGCCAGCAGTTTATCTACTAGCGGGGGCTACGAGCAGTACTTC. This sequence joins TRBV27 and TRBJ2-7; 11 nucleotides line up with TRBD2. V lost 0 bases to trimming and J lost 3 bases; unmatched junction nucleotides: 1. Germline CDR1 reads MNHEY; CDR2 reads SMNVEV (reference sequence). The CDR3 is 15 residues long.

V and J are TRBV29-1 and TRBJ1-2, with D hard to call. Germline CDR1 is SQVTM and CDR2 is ANQGSEA. Trimming pared 0 bases from V and 6 bases from J, leaving 17 bases between. The CDR3 runs to 15 residues. The CDR3 DNA reads as TGCAGCGTTGAAGAGACTGGTAGTGGTGTAGATGGCTACACCTTC. It yields the protein CSVEETGSGVDGYTF.

The V and J genes are TRBV6-2 or TRBV6-3 and TRBJ1-1, with 9 bases identical to TRBD1. After removal of 2 bases from V and 1 base from J, the junction contained 2 bases not matched to a gene. Germline V gene sequence: CDR1 MNHEY, CDR2 SVGEGT. CDR3 length: 15 amino acids. The CDR3 nucleotides are TGTGCCAGCAGTTACACAGGGGGCGCGAACACTGAAGCTTTCTTT. This translates into CASSYTGGANTEAFF.

This sequence joins TRBV3-1 (or the pseudogene TRBV3-2) and TRBJ2-3, with TRBD1 identical over 12 bases. CDR1 LGHDT and CDR2 YNNKEL come from the germline V gene (reference sequence). The CDR3 runs to 15 residues. The V segment lost 4 bases and the J segment 5 bases; nucleotides outside the gene matches: 4. The CDR3 loop reads CASSPRDRGRDTQYF. For the CDR3, the DNA is TGTGCCAGCAGCCCCCGGGACAGGGGGCGAGATACGCAGTATTTT.

The genes are TRBV7-9 and TRBJ1-5; D call uncertain. The CDR3 length is 15 residues. Per germline, CDR1 SEHNR and CDR2 FQNEAQ (reference sequence). The ends were cut back, 1 base at V and 6 bases at J, with 13 bases in the middle. The CDR3 DNA reads TGTGCCAGCAGCTTAGAAGGGAGGTCAGGTCAGCCCCAGCATTTT. It codes for CASSLEGRSGQPQHF.

The chain combines TRBV5-1 with TRBJ1-4; 8 nucleotides match TRBD1. Germline V gives CDR1 SGHRS, CDR2 YFSETQ. J was trimmed by 8 bases and V by 1 base; bases with no gene match: 4. CDR3 length: 14 residues. In DNA form, the CDR3 reads TGCGCCAGCAGCTTGACAGGGGGTTGGGAAAAACTGTTTTTT. It translates to CASSLTGGWEKLFF. The variable domain in full, with the rest retrieved from reference TRBV5-1 and TRBJ1-4, is KAGVTQTPRYLIKTRGQQVTLSCSPISGHRSVSWYQQTPGQGLQFLFEYFSETQRNKGNFPGRFSGRQFSNSRSEMNVSTLELGDSALYLCASSLTGGWEKLFFGSGTQLSVL.

This clone has a handful of counts. The CDR3 is CASSGGSGNTIYF. As DNA, the CDR3 is TGCGCCTCGTCGGGGGGCTCTGGAAACACCATATATTTT. The rearrangement uses TRBV10-2 and TRBJ1-3; maybe TRBD1 (5 bases). The V gene lost 11 bases and the J gene lost 0 bases, with 11 bases spanning the gap. The CDR3 runs to 13 residues. Germline CDR1 WSHSY, CDR2 SAAADI.

The CDR3, as DNA: TGTGCCAGCAGCTTAGATGGTACGAGTGAAGCTTTCTTT. Its protein product is CASSLDGTSEAFF. The J gene is TRBJ1-1, the V gene TRBV11-2; no clear D. Deletions cut 0 bases from V and 7 bases from J, with 9 bases between. Germline V gene lookup returns CDR1 SGHAT and CDR2 FQNNGV. CDR3 size: 13 residues.

The J gene is TRBJ1-1, the V gene TRBV11-2; TRBD1 is a possible D gene (5 bases). CDR3 size: 16 residues. V lost 3 bases and J lost 5, with 19 bases in between. Germline V CDR1 and CDR2: SGHAT, FQNNGV. Here the CDR3 reads CASSFPLGAEGTEAFF. DNA for the CDR3: TGTGCCAGCAGCTTCCCCCTAGGGGCCGAAGGAACTGAAGCTTTCTTT. The whole variable domain, remainder taken from reference TRBV11-2 and TRBJ1-1, is EAGVAQSPRYKIIEKRQSVAFWCNPISGHATLYWYQQILGQGPKLLIQFQNNGVVDDSQLPKDRFSAERLKGVDSTLKIQPAKLEDSAVYLCASSFPLGAEGTEAFFGQGTRLTVV.